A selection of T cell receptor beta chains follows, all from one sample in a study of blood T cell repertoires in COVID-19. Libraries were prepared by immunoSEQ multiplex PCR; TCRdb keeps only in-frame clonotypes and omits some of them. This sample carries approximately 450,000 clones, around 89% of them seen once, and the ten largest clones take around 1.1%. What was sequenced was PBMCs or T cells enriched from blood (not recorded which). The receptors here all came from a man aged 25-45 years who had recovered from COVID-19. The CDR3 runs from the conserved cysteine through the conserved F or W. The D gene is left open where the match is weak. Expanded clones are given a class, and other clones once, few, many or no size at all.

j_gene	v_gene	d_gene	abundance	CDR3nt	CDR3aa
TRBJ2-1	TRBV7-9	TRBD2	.	TGTGCCAGCAGCTTAGAGATAGCGGGAGACAATGAGCAGTTCTTC	CASSLEIAGDNEQFF
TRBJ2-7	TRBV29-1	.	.	TGCAGCGTTGAGAATAGGGGCGACGAGCAGTACTTC	CSVENRGDEQYF
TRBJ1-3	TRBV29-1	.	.	TGCAGCGTCATAGACAACTCTGGAAACACCATATATTTT	CSVIDNSGNTIYF
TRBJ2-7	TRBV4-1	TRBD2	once	TGCGCCAGCAGCCAAGTGAATATGGGACTAGCGGGAGGCGAGCAGTACTTC	CASSQVNMGLAGGEQYF
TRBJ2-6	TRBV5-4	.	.	TGTGCCAGCAGCTTGGAAGTGACCGGGTCTGGGGCCAACGTCCTGACTTTC	CASSLEVTGSGANVLTF
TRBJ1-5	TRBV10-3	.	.	TGTGCCATCAGTGACAGGGGAGCTTATCAGCCCCAGCATTTT	CAISDRGAYQPQHF
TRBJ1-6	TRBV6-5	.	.	TGTGCCAGTGGGGAGATTGATAATTCACCCCTCCACTTT	CASGEIDNSPLHF
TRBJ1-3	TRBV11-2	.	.	TGTGCCAGCAGCTTTAACAATCCAAACACCATATATTTT	CASSFNNPNTIYF
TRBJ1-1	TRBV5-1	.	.	TGCGCCAGCAGCTTGAAACAGGCGGGATCGAACACTGAAGCTTTCTTT	CASSLKQAGSNTEAFF
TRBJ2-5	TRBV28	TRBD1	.	TGTGCCAGCAGACCACTCAGGGGGCCAGGGGAGACCCAGTACTTC	CASRPLRGPGETQYF
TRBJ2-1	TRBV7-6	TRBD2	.	TGTGCCAGCAGCTTAGTAGCGGGCGACAATGAGCAGTTCTTC	CASSLVAGDNEQFF
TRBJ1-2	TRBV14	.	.	TGTGCCAGCAGCCAAGAGTGGACAGACTATGGCTACACCTTC	CASSQEWTDYGYTF
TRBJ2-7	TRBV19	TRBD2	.	TGTGCCAGTAGTGTAGCGGGGAAGAGCTCCTACGAGCAGTACTTC	CASSVAGKSSYEQYF
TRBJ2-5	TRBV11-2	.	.	TGTGCCAGCAGTACTTACCGATCCCAAGAGACCCAGTACTTC	CASSTYRSQETQYF
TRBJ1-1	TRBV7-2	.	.	TGTGCCAGCAGCTTAGGCGGATCCCACACTGAAGCTTTCTTT	CASSLGGSHTEAFF
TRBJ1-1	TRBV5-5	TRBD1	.	TGTGCCAGCAGCCAAGGGACAGGGGGAAGAACTGAAGCTTTCTTT	CASSQGTGGRTEAFF
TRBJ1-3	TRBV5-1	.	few	TGCGCCAGCAGGGACAACTCTGGAAACACCATATATTTT	CASRDNSGNTIYF
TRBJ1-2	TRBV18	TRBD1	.	TGTGCCAGCTCACTGGACAGGGACTCCGATGGCTACACCTTC	CASSLDRDSDGYTF
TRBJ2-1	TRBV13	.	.	TGTGCCAGCAGCGACCAGGGGTCCGATGAGCAGTTCTTC	CASSDQGSDEQFF
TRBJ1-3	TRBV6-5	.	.	TGTGCCAGCGGATCAGGGCCAGGGGCTGGAAACACCATATATTTT	CASGSGPGAGNTIYF
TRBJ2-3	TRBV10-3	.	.	TGTGCCATCAGTCAGCCTTTGGCAGGGCAAGTCACAGATACGCAGTATTTT	CAISQPLAGQVTDTQYF
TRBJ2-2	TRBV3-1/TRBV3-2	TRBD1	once	TGTGCCAGCAGCCACGCGTATCAGGGGGACACCGGGGAGCTGTTTTTT	CASSHAYQGDTGELFF
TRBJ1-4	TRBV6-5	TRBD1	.	TGTGCCAGCAGTCCCCGGGACAGGATGAATGAAAAACTGTTTTTT	CASSPRDRMNEKLFF
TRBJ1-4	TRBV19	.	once	TGTGCCAGTAGTATAGATCGGGCAGGAGGGGAAAAACTGTTTTTT	CASSIDRAGGEKLFF
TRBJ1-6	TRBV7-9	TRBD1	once	TGTGCCAGCAGCTACGACCGGGACAGGGGGTCCGGAGGTTCACCCCTCCACTTT	CASSYDRDRGSGGSPLHF
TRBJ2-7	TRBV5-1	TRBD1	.	TGCGCCAGCAGCCGGGGGACAGGGCCCTACGAGCAGTACTTC	CASSRGTGPYEQYF
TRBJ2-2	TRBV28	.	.	TGTGCCAGCAGTTTAACAGGAAACACCGGGGAGCTGTTTTTT	CASSLTGNTGELFF
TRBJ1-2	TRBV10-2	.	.	TGCGCCAGCAGTGAGACAGGGAGAATCTATGGCTACACCTTC	CASSETGRIYGYTF
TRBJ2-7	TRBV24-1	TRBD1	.	TGTGCCACCAGTGAGCGACAGGGGGCAAGTATCTACGAGCAGTACTTC	CATSERQGASIYEQYF
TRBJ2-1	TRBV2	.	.	TGTGCCAGCACTCTTAGCGAGTACAATGAGCAGTTCTTC	CASTLSEYNEQFF
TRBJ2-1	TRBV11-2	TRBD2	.	TGTGCCAGCAGCTTAGTCAATCTAGCGGGCGCCAATGAGCAGTTCTTC	CASSLVNLAGANEQFF
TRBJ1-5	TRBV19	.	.	TGTGCCAGTAGTCGTAACGGGCAGGGGCCGCCTTACAATCAGCCCCAGCATTTT	CASSRNGQGPPYNQPQHF
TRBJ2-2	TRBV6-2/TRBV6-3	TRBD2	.	TGTGCCAGCAGCCCCCTAGCGGGGAGGGCGGACACCGGGGAGCTGTTTTTT	CASSPLAGRADTGELFF
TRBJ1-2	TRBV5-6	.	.	TGTGCCAGCAGATCAGGGGCGGGCTATGGCTACACCTTC	CASRSGAGYGYTF
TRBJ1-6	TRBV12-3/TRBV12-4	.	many	TGTGCCAGCAGCAAACACAGGGCTTCACCCCTCCACTTT	CASSKHRASPLHF
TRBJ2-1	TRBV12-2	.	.	TGTGCAAGTCGCTTACGTGTGTGGGCTTTGAGCTACAATGAGCAGTTCTTC	CASRLRVWALSYNEQFF
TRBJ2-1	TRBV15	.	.	TGTGCCACCAGCTTTGACTGGAGCTCCTACAATGAGCAGTTCTTC	CATSFDWSSYNEQFF
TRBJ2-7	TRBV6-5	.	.	TGTGCCAGCAGTAATACAGGGTTCGAGCAGTACTTC	CASSNTGFEQYF
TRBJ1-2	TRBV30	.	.	TGTGCCTGGAGTGTGGGCCAGAAGGAAAACTATGGCTACACCTTC	CAWSVGQKENYGYTF
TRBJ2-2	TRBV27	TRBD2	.	TGTGCCAGCAGACAGGGACTAGCGAACACCGGGGAGCTGTTTTTT	CASRQGLANTGELFF
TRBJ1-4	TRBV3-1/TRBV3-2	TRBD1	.	TGTGCCAGCAGCCAAGAAGGGACAGGGAGTGAAAAACTGTTTTTT	CASSQEGTGSEKLFF
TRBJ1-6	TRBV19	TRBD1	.	TGTGCCAGTAGTATCCGGGACAGGGCATCACCCCTCCACTTT	CASSIRDRASPLHF
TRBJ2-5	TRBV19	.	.	TGTGCCAGCGGGACTGTTCTACAAGAGACCCAGTACTTC	CASGTVLQETQYF
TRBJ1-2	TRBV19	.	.	TGTGCCAGTAGTCTAGGGCCAAGTTATGGCTACACCTTC	CASSLGPSYGYTF
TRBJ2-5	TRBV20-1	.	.	TGCAGTGCTAGTTATTCCCTGACCCAGTACTTC	CSASYSLTQYF